Detailed here is one TCR beta chain. This clonotype was found many times. Its antigen remains unidentified. No qualities accompany the bases; no much larger clone lies one base away. Trimming leaves V shorter by 5 bases and J shorter by 1 base, with the junction holding 5 bases beyond the gene matches. The germline V gene encodes CDR1 DFQATT and CDR2 SNEGSKA (reference sequence). Including cysteine and phenylalanine, the CDR3 has 14 amino acids. Kept here is only the CDR3 DNA, which spans 42 bases and is read in frame from base 1. Every donor was a healthy Caucasian. The twin cohort consisted of three pairs of female monozygotic twins, all aged 18 to 29 years. Miltenyi CD45RO+ enrichment and human naive T-cell isolation kits were used to isolate memory (CD45RO+) and naive T cells from PBMC. This entry belongs to a study of identical twins listed by TCRdb under 2016. Regarding the study in general: To test whether fetal clonotypes persist, the study used deep sequencing on TCR alpha and beta repertoires from monozygotic twins, unrelated adults of various ages, and cord blood. To rule out contamination, replicate twin experiments were performed at different times with different library preparation protocols.

Preparation of the library involved 5' RACE. These reads were obtained on an Illumina HiSeq 2000. A universal primer binding site was introduced by template switching, and a unique molecular identifier was present in the final cDNA, enabling accurate counting of TCR cDNA molecules. Specific primers in the conserved constant-segment region were used to synthesize first-strand cDNA for the TCR alpha and beta chains. To control for contamination, each cDNA library was double barcoded with a SMART-Mk sample barcode plus Illumina barcodes. TruSeq adapter sequences, together with Illumina sample barcodes, were added in two successive PCR steps. Sequencing of the TCR alpha and beta cDNA libraries was done on the Illumina HiSeq platform using custom primers. Regarding the original processing steps: Raw reads were processed with MiGEC to extract unique molecular identifiers, and MiXCR was used to determine CDR3 positions. Recombination models were inferred per individual with the repgenHMM and IGoR tools using an EM algorithm. Shared clonotypes were analyzed with the tcR package in R, and sharing was normalized by the product of cloneset sizes. To study raw recombination without the effects of thymic and clonal selection, out-of-frame nonproductive sequences were analyzed. TCRdb passed the public sequencing reads through fastp at Q25 and MiXCR, retaining productive beta sequences. Each entry merges the rows of one CDR3 protein and shows their most common DNA and genes. What appears here as the V and J calls and clone size reflects TCRdb's work, not the paper's. For this sample the table gives under 300,000 distinct CDR3 sequences, of which roughly 13% were detected only once. The ten largest clones represent 3.5% to 5% of the sample.

Results and caveats for the whole study, not just this receptor: Because the same donors could not be followed over many years, the conclusions depended on cross-sectional statistical analysis. Zero-insertion analyses could be partly confounded by invariant T cells such as MAIT and iNKT, though diverse VJ usage argued against such confounding for most clonotypes. In beta out-of-frame sequences, excess twin sharing was weaker, because having fewer shared sequences lowered the signal-to-noise ratio. In monozygotic twins, out-of-frame TCR alpha sharing was systematically underestimated by recombination models, although the models agreed with sharing between unrelated individuals. Compared with coincidental sharing between unrelated individuals, out-of-frame TCR alpha sequences shared between twins showed an excess of sequences with low generation probability. Abundant cord blood beta clonotypes had fewer insertions, young adult naive repertoires showed a similar but weaker trend, and memory repertoires showed no such trend.

This sample was shared with a second study, whose subject was yellow fever vaccine responses in identical twins. In that second paper, the authors write: The T cell response to vaccination in identical twins was reported by the authors to appear partly convergent and partly personalized. Focusing on identical twins, the study followed the T cell clones that responded to the vaccine, and did so with precision.

This TCR came from a woman between 18 and 29 years old in good health. Sequencing was carried out using memory (CD45RO+) T cells sorted from blood. The intended sense of this specimen's cell subset or site label: CD45RO+ enriched T cells. The rearrangement combines TRBV20-1 with TRBJ2-3; 8 junctional bases match TRBD2. The DNA is TGCAGTGCTTCCGGGACTAGGGGCACAGATACGCAGTATTTT. Protein translation: CSASGTRGTDTQYF.